This T cell receptor (beta chain) was sequenced during a study of cytomegalovirus exposure and HLA in healthy donors. Whole-study findings and limits: Later analysis associated a missense DCLRE1C variant with TCR beta V- and J-gene trimming. Most CMV-associated TCR beta chains were later found to appear HLA-restricted. The classifier was said to identify cytomegalovirus status with high specificity and sensitivity.

Comment on this clone: No antigen is known for it.

The primer mix had 60 Vbeta and 13 Jbeta primers. Sequenced by immunoSEQ multiplex PCR; TCRdb stores in-frame clones only, minus some. The table shows fewer than 100,000 clones, with around 80% occurring only once. Sequencing was done on a sample of PBMCs. The source of this sequence is a man aged 55-75 years in good health and CMV-seropositive.

CDR3 in DNA: TGTGCCAGCAGCCAGGGACTAGCGTACGAGCAGTACTTC. This gives the protein CASSQGLAYEQYF. The rearrangement uses TRBV7-3 and TRBJ2-7; the match to TRBD2 covers 10 bases. The V segment lost 5 bases and the J segment 4 bases; nucleotides outside the gene matches: 2. Looked up from germline, CDR1 is SGHTA and CDR2 is FQGTGA. This CDR3 has 13 residues.